This is a list of T cell receptor beta chains from one sample in a study of control samples from healthy donors and cancer patients. Measured with immunoSEQ multiplex PCR; TCRdb has only the in-frame clones, and not every one. The sample records 98,000 or so clones, roughly 82% being singletons. The sequenced sample consisted of blood. The source is a man in his 60s in good health. CDR3s include the opening cysteine and the closing phenylalanine or tryptophan. The D gene is left open where the match is weak. Clone size is stated in some rows and not others, as once, few, many or a class when expanded.

d_call,j_call,clone_size,v_call,cdr3_nt,cdr3_aa
NA,TRBJ2-3,NA,TRBV7-6,TGTGCCAGCAGCTTAGGGCAGGCAGATACGCAGTATTTT,CASSLGQADTQYF
NA,TRBJ2-3,NA,TRBV4-1,TGCGCCAGCAGCCAAGCTGGCCCCTTGGCAGATACGCAGTATTTT,CASSQAGPLADTQYF
TRBD2,TRBJ2-2,once,TRBV10-3,TGTGCCTCAAAGGGGACTAGCGGGGGGGACACCGGGGAGCTGTTTTTT,CASKGTSGGDTGELFF
TRBD1,TRBJ1-1,NA,TRBV18,TGTGCCACCTTGGACCAGGGGGACACTGAAGCTTTCTTT,CATLDQGDTEAFF
NA,TRBJ2-1,NA,TRBV7-2,TGTGCCAGCAGCTTCAGACCGGTTGATGAGCAGTTCTTC,CASSFRPVDEQFF
TRBD1,TRBJ2-7,NA,TRBV5-6,TGTGCCAGCAGCTCGTTGACCGGGACAGCATCCTACGAGCAGTACTTC,CASSSLTGTASYEQYF
TRBD1,TRBJ2-7,NA,TRBV3-1/TRBV3-2,TGTGCCAGCAGCCTCTCCGGGACAGAACTCTACGAGCAGTACTTC,CASSLSGTELYEQYF
TRBD1,TRBJ1-5,NA,TRBV7-9,TGTGCCAGCAGCTTAGGGCTGACAGGGGGCGAGCCCCAGCATTTT,CASSLGLTGGEPQHF
NA,TRBJ2-1,NA,TRBV7-9,TGTGCCAGCAGCTTAGGTGCCGCGGGGTCTAGTTTGAATGAGCAGTTCTTC,CASSLGAAGSSLNEQFF
NA,TRBJ2-5,NA,TRBV20-1,TGCAGTGCTATGGGAACTGAGACCCAGTACTTC,CSAMGTETQYF
TRBD2,TRBJ2-7,NA,TRBV6-2/TRBV6-3,TGTGCCAGCAGCCGGATGGGCGGGGGGGCCTACGAGCAGTACTTC,CASSRMGGGAYEQYF
NA,TRBJ2-7,NA,TRBV7-2,TGTGCCAGCAGCCCCTCCTACGAGCAGTACTTC,CASSPSYEQYF
NA,TRBJ1-5,NA,TRBV28,TGTGCCAGCTCCCCCGGTCCGCAGGGACAGCCCCAGCATTTT,CASSPGPQGQPQHF
NA,TRBJ2-1,few,TRBV4-2,TGTGCCAGCAGCCAAGATTTGGGAGCGGATGAGCAGTTCTTC,CASSQDLGADEQFF
NA,TRBJ1-3,NA,TRBV30,TGTGCCTGGAGTGTACGTATGGGGGCTGGAAACACCATATATTTT,CAWSVRMGAGNTIYF
NA,TRBJ1-1,few,TRBV9,TGTGCCAGCAGCGTAGATTGGGTGAGCACTGAAGCTTTCTTT,CASSVDWVSTEAFF
NA,TRBJ2-2,NA,TRBV10-1,TGCGCCAGCGGGAACACCGGGGAGCTGTTTTTT,CASGNTGELFF
NA,TRBJ1-6,NA,TRBV6-5,TGTGCCACTAAGGTGGGGGGAGCATATAATTCACCCCTCCACTTT,CATKVGGAYNSPLHF
NA,TRBJ2-1,once,TRBV7-2,TGTGCCAGCAGCTTAGAAGGTGAGCAGTTCTTC,CASSLEGEQFF
TRBD2,TRBJ2-7,NA,TRBV9,TGTGCCAGCAGCGTAATGGGACCATTAGCGGGAAACGACGAGCAGTACTTC,CASSVMGPLAGNDEQYF
NA,TRBJ1-5,NA,TRBV28,TGTGCCAGCAGTTTAATGTTGGACAGAAATCAGCCCCAGCATTTT,CASSLMLDRNQPQHF
NA,TRBJ1-4,few,TRBV5-4,TGTGCCAGCAGTACTCAGGGAAATGAAAAACTGTTTTTT,CASSTQGNEKLFF
NA,TRBJ1-4,NA,TRBV5-1,TGCGCCAGCAGCGTGGGTCAGTCAACTAATGAAAAACTGTTTTTT,CASSVGQSTNEKLFF
NA,TRBJ2-3,NA,TRBV5-4,TGTGCCAGCAGCTCCTTAGTGACAGATACGCAGTATTTT,CASSSLVTDTQYF